The 17 T cell receptor beta chains in this list originate from one sample, sequenced in a study of blood T cell repertoires in COVID-19. Profiled with immunoSEQ multiplex PCR; TCRdb holds only in-frame clones, not every one. The sample lists 100,000 to 150,000 clones, 88% occurring once. Sequencing input: peripheral blood. The receptors were gathered from a woman in her fifties or sixties with active or convalescent COVID-19.

The genes are TRBV3-1 (or the pseudogene TRBV3-2) and TRBJ1-2; TRBD1 aligns across 7 bases. V shed 3 bases, J shed 4 bases, and the junction held 5 bases outside the gene matches. CDR1 is LGHDT, CDR2 YNNKEL, per germline (reference sequence). CDR3 size: 14 residues. CDR3 sequence: CASSQPGQSYGYTF. CDR3 coding DNA: TGTGCCAGCAGCCAGCCGGGACAGTCCTATGGCTACACCTTC.

The gene calls are TRBV2 and TRBJ1-2; D not certain. Per the germline V gene, CDR1 is SNHLY and CDR2 is FYNNEI. The V gene lost 8 bases and the J gene lost 1 base, with 11 bases spanning the gap. The CDR3 is 13 residues long. CDR3 sequence (DNA): TGTGCCAGCCGCGACACAATTAACTATGGCTACACCTTC. Protein: CASRDTINYGYTF. Using reference TRBV2 and TRBJ1-2 for the parts outside the CDR3, the full variable domain is EPEVTQTPSHQVTQMGQEVILRCVPISNHLYFYWYRQILGQKVEFLVSFYNNEISEKSEIFDDQFSVERPDGSNFTLKIRSTKLEDSAMYFCASRDTINYGYTFGSGTRLTVV.

J is TRBJ1-5 and V is TRBV9, with D hard to call. The germline gives CDR1 SGDLS, CDR2 YYNGEE. This CDR3 has 13 residues. Deletions cut 0 bases from V and 4 bases from J, with 5 bases between. DNA for the CDR3: TGTGCCAGCAGCGTAGATTTAAATCAGCCCCAGCATTTT. This codes for CASSVDLNQPQHF.

V and J are TRBV4-3 and TRBJ1-4; maybe TRBD1 (5 bases). The germline V gene has CDR1 LGHNA and CDR2 YSLEER. V lost 0 bases and J lost 7, with 12 bases in between. The CDR3 extends over 15 amino acids. For the CDR3, the DNA is TGCGCCAGCAGCCAAGATTTATGGGGCAGTGAAAAACTGTTTTTT. Its translation is CASSQDLWGSEKLFF.

The J gene is TRBJ1-2, the V gene TRBV19, with a weak D call TRBD1 (5 bases). Trimming took off 6 bases at V and 3 bases at J, with 14 bases between the two ends. Germline V gives CDR1 LNHDA, CDR2 SQIVND (reference sequence). The CDR3 loop spans 14 amino acids. CDR3 sequence reads: CASRNKPGYYGYTF. As DNA, the CDR3 is TGTGCCAGTAGAAACAAACCAGGGTACTATGGCTACACCTTC.

The V gene is TRBV19, the J gene TRBJ2-2, with 10 bases fitting TRBD2. The trim removed 6 bases at V and 6 bases at J, leaving 7 bases unmatched. Germline V gene sequence: CDR1 LNHDA, CDR2 SQIVND (reference sequence). The CDR3 sequence is 15 residues long. CDR3 amino acids: CASRASGSGPGELFF. CDR3 nucleotides: TGTGCCAGTAGGGCTAGCGGGAGCGGTCCCGGGGAGCTGTTTTTT.

The chain links TRBV27 to TRBJ2-2, with a tentative D call TRBD1 (7 bases). Trimming removed 10 bases at V and 3 bases at J, with 18 bases between. The CDR3 has 15 residues. CDR1 MNHEY and CDR2 SMNVEV come from the germline V gene (reference sequence). The CDR3 is CATHLRGDYTGELFF. The CDR3 nucleotides are TGTGCCACCCACCTCAGGGGGGACTACACCGGGGAGCTGTTTTTT.

This clone turned up a few times. The chain carries TRBV2 and TRBJ2-1, with a possible D match to TRBD1 (6 bases). The CDR3 loop spans 14 amino acids. CDR1 and CDR2 from the germline V gene are SNHLY and FYNNEI. V dropped 5 bases and J dropped 9 bases, with 17 bases sitting between them. Here the CDR3 reads CASSPTGPKGEQFF. The DNA of the CDR3 is TGTGCCAGCAGTCCGACAGGACCCAAGGGTGAGCAGTTCTTC. The complete variable domain, with remaining parts taken from reference TRBV2 and TRBJ2-1, reads EPEVTQTPSHQVTQMGQEVILRCVPISNHLYFYWYRQILGQKVEFLVSFYNNEISEKSEIFDDQFSVERPDGSNFTLKIRSTKLEDSAMYFCASSPTGPKGEQFFGPGTRLTVL.

The DNA of the CDR3 is TGTGCCAGCTCCTTGGACAGGGGTCGGGTGCCCCTCCACTTT. Translation gives CASSLDRGRVPLHF. The V and J genes are TRBV18 and TRBJ1-6, with 9 bases that match TRBD1. The CDR3 has 14 residues. V gave up 6 bases and J gave up 13 bases; unmatched junction bases: 10. Germline CDR1 reads KGHSH; CDR2 reads LQKENI.

The chain joins TRBV2 to TRBJ2-1; possible D gene TRBD1, 6 bases. Germline V gives CDR1 SNHLY, CDR2 FYNNEI. The CDR3 runs to 14 residues. V lost 7 bases and J lost 7, with 17 bases in between. The CDR3 region is CASTGTNEENEQFF. Here the CDR3 DNA reads TGTGCCAGCACTGGGACAAACGAGGAAAATGAGCAGTTCTTC. Complete variable domain (other parts from reference TRBV2 and TRBJ2-1): EPEVTQTPSHQVTQMGQEVILRCVPISNHLYFYWYRQILGQKVEFLVSFYNNEISEKSEIFDDQFSVERPDGSNFTLKIRSTKLEDSAMYFCASTGTNEENEQFFGPGTRLTVL.

V usage is TRBV4-1 and J usage is TRBJ2-1, with a possible D match to TRBD2 (6 bases). V was pared by 3 bases and J by 10 bases, with 13 bases between. CDR3 length equals 13 residues. Germline V gene data show CDR1 as MGHRA and CDR2 as YSYEKL. The CDR3 protein is CASSHSLALEQFF. CDR3 sequence (DNA): TGCGCCAGCAGCCACTCTCTAGCGCTAGAGCAGTTCTTC.

A note on this clone: The same CDR3 is also encoded by other DNA sequences in this sample. The V and J genes are TRBV5-4 and TRBJ1-2; D is ambiguous. Trimming removed 0 bases at V and 4 bases at J, with 7 bases between. The CDR3 is 13 amino acids. Germline V CDR1 and CDR2: SGHNT, YYREEE (reference sequence). The CDR3 spells CASSLAGSYGYTF. The CDR3 nucleotides are TGTGCCAGCAGCTTGGCGGGGAGCTATGGCTACACCTTC.

Turning to this clone: Compared with germline, one end of the junction differs, possibly owing to a read error. This chain uses TRBV19 with TRBJ1-2; 7 nucleotides line up with TRBD1. The germline V gene encodes CDR1 LNHDA and CDR2 SQIVND (reference sequence). This CDR3 spans 12 amino acids. The CDR3 region is CASSGDGQVPLF. The CDR3 DNA sequence: TGTGCCAGTAGTGGCGATGGACAGGTTCCCCTATTC.

In its sample, this clone was seen a few times. This rearrangement joins TRBV19 to TRBJ2-5; possible D gene TRBD2, 6 bases. Trimming removed 5 bases at V and 2 bases at J, with 21 bases between. The length of the CDR3 is 17 residues. From germline, CDR1 is LNHDA and CDR2 SQIVND (reference sequence). CDR3 region: CASSVAPLLAPQETQYF. For the CDR3, the DNA is TGTGCCAGTAGTGTTGCCCCTCTTCTAGCGCCGCAAGAGACCCAGTACTTC.

V and J are TRBV9 and TRBJ2-6, with a tentative D call TRBD1 (5 bases). Germline-derived CDR1 and CDR2 are SGDLS and YYNGEE. The CDR3 covers 16 residues. The V and J ends lost 0 bases and 4 bases respectively, with 11 bases between them. The CDR3 region has the DNA TGTGCCAGCAGCGTAGCAGGGCAGACCGGGGCCAACGTCCTGACTTTC. Amino acid sequence: CASSVAGQTGANVLTF. The whole variable domain, filled in from reference TRBV9 and TRBJ2-6, reads DSGVTQTPKHLITATGQRVTLRCSPRSGDLSVYWYQQSLDQGLQFLIQYYNGEERAKGNILERFSAQQFPDLHSELNLSSLELGDSALYFCASSVAGQTGANVLTFGAGSRLTVL.

V and J are TRBV7-5 and TRBJ2-1; the D call in the table, TRBD2, was not verified against the DNA. TRBV7-5 counts as a pseudogene. CDR3 length: 13 amino acids. The CDR3 sequence: CATCSLSYNEQFF. Here the CDR3 DNA reads TGTGCCACCTGTAGCTTGTCCTACAATGAGCAGTTCTTC.

In its sample, this clone was seen a few times. The CDR3 DNA reads as TGTGCCAGCAGCTTAGGTTACGGTCTGCGGGAGCAGTACTTC. It specifies CASSLGYGLREQYF. This chain uses TRBV7-6 with TRBJ2-7; no definite D call. The length of the CDR3 is 14 residues. Germline V gene data show CDR1 as SGHVS and CDR2 as FNYEAQ. Trimming pared 1 base from V and 7 bases from J, leaving 14 bases between.